A selection of T cell receptor beta chains follows, all from one sample in a study of shared clonotypes between healthy human individuals. The assay was immunoSEQ multiplex PCR, and TCRdb's table has in-frame clones only and misses some. The sample lists about 1 million clones; about 76% were seen once. The material sequenced was memory CD4+ T cells sorted from blood. The receptor set was obtained from a man aged 18 to 29 in good health. Each CDR3 is given without its conserved first and last residue. Each record gives: J gene, V gene, CDR3 protein.

TRBJ1-1 TRBV6-1 ASSVLRDRAF
TRBJ2-1 TRBV10-3 AISELGWQGIANEQF
TRBJ2-5 TRBV10-3 AISAGTGFETQY
TRBJ1-6 TRBV6-5 ASSYTTGYNSPLH
TRBJ1-3 TRBV28 ASSSRSSGNTIY
TRBJ2-3 TRBV5-1 ASSKREGTDTQY
TRBJ2-3 TRBV5-1 ASSPAVTSTDTQY
TRBJ2-1 TRBV5-1 ASSALGTSGRSYNEQF
TRBJ1-2 TRBV6-1 ATQDSAYGYT
TRBJ1-5 TRBV4-1 ASSQGPGQGNQPQH
TRBJ2-1 TRBV18 ASSPAGTSFNEQF
TRBJ2-1 TRBV18 ASSPQRLTGSNEQF
TRBJ2-2 TRBV7-2 ASSPQGQYTGELF
TRBJ1-1 TRBV2 ASSPWGGDTEAF
TRBJ1-2 TRBV5-1 ASSIGQGGGYT
TRBJ1-6 TRBV9 ASSLTGGNSPLH
TRBJ2-6 TRBV4-3 ASSQELGTGLSGANVLT
TRBJ1-6 TRBV30 AWSARDRGVGSPLH
TRBJ2-1 TRBV7-9 ASSLLGTGEQF
TRBJ1-4 TRBV18 ASSQQGPGEKLF
TRBJ2-3 TRBV5-6 ASSRRIDTQY
TRBJ2-5 TRBV7-9 ASSLGPQQETQY
TRBJ2-7 TRBV5-1 ASSFDREYEQY
TRBJ2-2 TRBV7-8 ASMGLGANTGELF
TRBJ1-2 TRBV30 AWTGESYGYT
TRBJ2-7 TRBV10-3 AISPSGGALEQY
TRBJ1-3 TRBV9 ASSPGGISGNTIY
TRBJ2-1 TRBV28 ASSPWDGINEQF
TRBJ1-6 TRBV2 ASSPVPGQISPLH
TRBJ2-7 TRBV5-1 ASSLDLGAYEQY
TRBJ2-5 TRBV5-4 ASSIPGTSGGETQY
TRBJ2-3 TRBV7-8 ASSKGPQAADTQY
TRBJ2-3 TRBV9 ASSVGRGAQGDTQY
TRBJ1-2 TRBV5-8 ASSLSRGGYGYT